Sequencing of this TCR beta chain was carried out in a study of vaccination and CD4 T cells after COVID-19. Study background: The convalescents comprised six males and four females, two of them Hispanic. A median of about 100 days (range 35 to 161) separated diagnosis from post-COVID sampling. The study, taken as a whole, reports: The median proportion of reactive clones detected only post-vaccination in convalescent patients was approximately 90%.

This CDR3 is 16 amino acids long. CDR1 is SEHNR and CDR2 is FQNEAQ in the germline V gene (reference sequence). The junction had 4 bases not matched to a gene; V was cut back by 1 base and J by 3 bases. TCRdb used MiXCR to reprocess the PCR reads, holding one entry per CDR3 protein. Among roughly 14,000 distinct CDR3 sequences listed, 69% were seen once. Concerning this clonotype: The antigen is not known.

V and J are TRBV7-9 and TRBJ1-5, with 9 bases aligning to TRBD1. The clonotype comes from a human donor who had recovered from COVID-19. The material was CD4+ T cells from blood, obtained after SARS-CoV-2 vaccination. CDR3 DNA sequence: TGTGCCAGCAGCTTAGGGGACAGGGTCAACAATCAGCCCCAGCATTTT. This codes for CASSLGDRVNNQPQHF.